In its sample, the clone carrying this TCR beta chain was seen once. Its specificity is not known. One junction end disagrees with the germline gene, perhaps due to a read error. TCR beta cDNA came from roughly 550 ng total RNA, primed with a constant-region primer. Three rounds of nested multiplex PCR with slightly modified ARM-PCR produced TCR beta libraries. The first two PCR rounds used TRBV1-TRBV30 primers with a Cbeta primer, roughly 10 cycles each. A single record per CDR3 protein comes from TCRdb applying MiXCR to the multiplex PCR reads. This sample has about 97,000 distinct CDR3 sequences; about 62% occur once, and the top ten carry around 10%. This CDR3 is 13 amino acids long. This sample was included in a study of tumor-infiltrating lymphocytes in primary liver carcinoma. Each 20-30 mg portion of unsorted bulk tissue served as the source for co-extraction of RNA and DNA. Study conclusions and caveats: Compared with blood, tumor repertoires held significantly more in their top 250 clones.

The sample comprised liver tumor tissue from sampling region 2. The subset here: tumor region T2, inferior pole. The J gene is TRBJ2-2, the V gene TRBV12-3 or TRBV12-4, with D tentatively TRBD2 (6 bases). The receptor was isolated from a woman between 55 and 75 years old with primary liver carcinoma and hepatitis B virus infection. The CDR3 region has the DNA TGTGCCAGCAGTTGGGGTAACATCGGGGGGCTGTTTTTT. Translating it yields CASSWGNIGGLFF.